The sequence of this T cell receptor beta chain was determined in a study of blood T cell repertoires in COVID-19. About the research overall: PBMCs, B-cell-depleted T cells, or T cells were the source of the cDNA or gDNA that made up the material.

As processed by the authors: Cell counts per sample came from amplifying reference gene primers. The method was immunoSEQ multiplex PCR; TCRdb's version includes in-frame clones alone and lacks a portion of them. V and J calls and clone size are copied from that table; D and trimming were computed from the DNA. The repertoire includes approximately 130,000 clones, approximately 85% of them detected once, and around 4.7% sits in the top ten. V lost 7 bases and J 8 bases, leaving 17 bases between the germline ends. This CDR3 comprises 13 residues. CDR1 and CDR2 from the germline V gene are SNHLY and FYNNEI.

This chain uses TRBV2 with TRBJ1-2, with D tentatively TRBD1 (6 bases). The source material was peripheral blood. The sequence came from a human donor in a cohort sampled during active COVID-19. The CDR3 spells CASKAGAQDGYTF. CDR3 nucleotide sequence: TGTGCCAGCAAGGCGGGGGCGCAGGACGGCTACACCTTC.